This record looks at one T cell receptor (beta chain) sequence and its context. This CDR3 spans 12 amino acids. Germline CDR1 MDHEN, CDR2 SYDVKM. Between the trimmed V and J ends, which lost 10 bases and 4 bases, there was a span of 11 bases. The data derive from a study of cytomegalovirus exposure and HLA in healthy donors. PCR was performed using 60 Vbeta and 13 Jbeta primers. Sequenced by immunoSEQ multiplex PCR; TCRdb stores in-frame clones only, minus some. Of around 90,000 clones detected, around nine tenths appear once; the ten largest clones hold around a tenth. V is TRBV28 and J is TRBJ1-5, with a tentative D call TRBD1 (5 bases). This TCR derives from a young man in good health and CMV-seropositive. The specimen was PBMCs. The CDR3 region has the DNA TGTGCCACGGAAGCAGGGAATCAGCCCCAGCATTTT. The encoded protein is CATEAGNQPQHF.